This T cell receptor (beta chain) emerged from a study of blood T cells in healthy people across ages (dated by TCRdb to between 2015 and 2016). Study-level background: Template switching captured roughly one uniquely barcoded TCR beta cDNA molecule per two T cells in model experiments. Age-related changes in TCR beta repertoire diversity were measured in the study by deep sequencing normalized with unique cDNA molecular identifiers. The donors were divided into four age groups: young (average approximately 15 years), middle-aged (almost 40), aged (approximately 59) and long-lived (roughly 82). To avoid experimental bias, donors of different ages were randomly spread across the sequencing lanes. The study analyzed two additional independent replicas of 1 million unique cDNA reads from the same blood draw for two donors, one aged 18 to 30 and one aged 80 or older.

Broad study findings and their caveats: Donor CMV infection status was unknown, potentially confounding age-related changes in expanded clonotypes. Bulk unsorted PBMC profiling prevented conclusive comparison of naive and antigen-experienced compartments. The long-lived group showed more naive CD4+ T cells, fewer expanded clones and increased TCR diversity than the aged group, suggesting age selection. Observed TCR beta diversity correlated strongly with the percentage of naive T cells measured by flow cytometry. As age increased, observed TCR beta diversity per million T cells dropped in a roughly linear way, and a significant reduction was already evident by age about 36. Estimates of total diversity based on one million sequenced T cells were considered lower bounds and underestimates.

Library preparation employed 5' RACE. The sequencing machine was an Illumina HiSeq 2500. A second about 7 to 11 cycle PCR used a sample-barcoded 5' primer and a J-beta primer mix. Each TCR beta cDNA molecule received a unique molecular identifier from a template-switch 5' adaptor carrying 12 random nucleotides. Each sample yielded at least 2.5 million CDR3-containing paired-end reads. First-strand cDNA synthesis was performed from all RNA using the Mint cDNA synthesis kit, with priming by a TRBC-specific oligonucleotide. Following uracil-DNA glycosylase treatment, a first 18-cycle PCR with universal primers M1SS and BC2_uni_R was performed on all cDNA. On the authors' methods: Each sample was normalized by randomly selecting 1 million high-quality reads, each carrying a distinct molecular identifier. Instead of being binned into consensus sequences, reads that shared molecular identifiers were thrown out. MiTCR, set to a Q25 quality threshold and the strictest error-elimination algorithm, was used for CDR3 identification, clonotype clustering and error correction. A nonparametric unseen species model with Euler transformation was used to estimate lower-bound total TCR beta diversity. Starting from the raw public reads, TCRdb applied fastp trimming at Q25, assembled clones with MiXCR and retained in-frame beta chains. Each entry is one CDR3 protein sequence, shown with its most common DNA and genes. The V and J calls were not made by the authors but by TCRdb's processing. This sample is represented by about 1.8 million distinct CDR3 sequences; roughly 52% of them were singletons. Clones ranked in the top ten supply over 2% of the sample.

Only one count was recorded for this clonotype. This receptor's antigen is unknown. No base-level quality is on record; no much larger clone is a single base apart. The donors were a few dozen Caucasian individuals from Russia, aged roughly 6 to 95 years, who were systemically healthy. Each donor gave 8.5 to 10 milliliters of peripheral blood, collected into EDTA-treated Vacutainer tubes. PBMCs were isolated by Ficoll-Paque density-gradient centrifugation, with at least 7 million obtained per sample. Trizol reagent was used to extract total RNA from the PBMCs, yielding at least 5.5 micrograms per sample. The percentages of naive CD45RAhigh/CD27high T cells were determined by flow cytometry on a PBMC aliquot from every donor. The TCR sequence derives from a woman in her forties in good health. The sample taken for sequencing was blood.

The CDR3 protein sequence reads: CASSKALCEGTSFYEQYF. The DNA is TGTGCCAGCAGCAAAGCGCTTTGCGAGGGGACCTCTTTCTACGAGCAGTACTTC. Recombination joined TRBV21-1 with TRBJ2-7; TRBD2 is the table's D call, not checked against the DNA. TRBV21-1 is a pseudogene. The CDR3 covers 18 residues, taking in both the cysteine and the phenylalanine. The only DNA kept is the CDR3, 54 bases in frame from the first base.